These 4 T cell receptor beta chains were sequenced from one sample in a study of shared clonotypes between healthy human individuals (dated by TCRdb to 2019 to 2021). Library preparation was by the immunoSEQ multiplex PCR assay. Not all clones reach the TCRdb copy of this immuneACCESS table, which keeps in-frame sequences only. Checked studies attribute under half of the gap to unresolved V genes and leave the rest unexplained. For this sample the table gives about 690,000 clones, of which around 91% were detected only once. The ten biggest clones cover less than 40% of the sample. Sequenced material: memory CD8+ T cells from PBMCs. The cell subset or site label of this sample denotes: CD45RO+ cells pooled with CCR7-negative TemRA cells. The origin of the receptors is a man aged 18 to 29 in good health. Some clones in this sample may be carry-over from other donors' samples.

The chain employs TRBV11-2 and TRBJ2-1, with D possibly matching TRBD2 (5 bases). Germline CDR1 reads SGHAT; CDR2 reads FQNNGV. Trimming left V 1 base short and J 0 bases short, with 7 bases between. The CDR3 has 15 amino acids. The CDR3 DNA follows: TGTGCCAGCAGCTTAGTAGGGAGCTCCTACAATGAGCAGTTCTTC. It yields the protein CASSLVGSSYNEQFF.

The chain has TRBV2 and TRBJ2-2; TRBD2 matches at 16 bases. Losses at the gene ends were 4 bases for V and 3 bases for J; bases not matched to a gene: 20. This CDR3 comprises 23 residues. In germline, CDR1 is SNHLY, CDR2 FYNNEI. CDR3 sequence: CASSGLGQAGLAGGPSDTGELFF. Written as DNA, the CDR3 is TGTGCCAGCAGTGGTTTAGGACAGGCGGGACTAGCGGGAGGGCCGTCCGACACCGGGGAGCTGTTTTTT. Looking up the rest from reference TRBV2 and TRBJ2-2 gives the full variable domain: EPEVTQTPSHQVTQMGQEVILRCVPISNHLYFYWYRQILGQKVEFLVSFYNNEISEKSEIFDDQFSVERPDGSNFTLKIRSTKLEDSAMYFCASSGLGQAGLAGGPSDTGELFFGEGSRLTVL.

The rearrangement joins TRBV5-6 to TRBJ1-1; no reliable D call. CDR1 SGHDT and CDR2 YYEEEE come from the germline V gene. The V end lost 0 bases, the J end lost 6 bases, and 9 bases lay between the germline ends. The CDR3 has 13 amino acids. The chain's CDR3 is CASSLDRAAEAFF. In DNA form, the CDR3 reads TGTGCCAGCAGCTTGGACCGGGCCGCTGAAGCTTTCTTT.

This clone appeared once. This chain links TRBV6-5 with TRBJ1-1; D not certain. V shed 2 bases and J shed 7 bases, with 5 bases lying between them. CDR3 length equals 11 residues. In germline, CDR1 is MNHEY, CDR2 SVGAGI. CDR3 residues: CASSYRLEAFF. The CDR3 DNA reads TGTGCCAGCAGTTACCGTCTTGAAGCTTTCTTT.